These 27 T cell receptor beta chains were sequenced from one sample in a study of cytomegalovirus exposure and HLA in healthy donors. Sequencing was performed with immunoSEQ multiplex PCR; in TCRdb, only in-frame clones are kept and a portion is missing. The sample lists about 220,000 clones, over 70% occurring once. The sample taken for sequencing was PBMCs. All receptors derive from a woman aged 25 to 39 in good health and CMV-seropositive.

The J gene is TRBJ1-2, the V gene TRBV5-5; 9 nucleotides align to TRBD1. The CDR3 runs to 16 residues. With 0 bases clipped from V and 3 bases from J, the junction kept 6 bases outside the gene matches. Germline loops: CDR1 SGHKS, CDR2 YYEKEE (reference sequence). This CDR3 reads CASSLVSGQGYYGYTF. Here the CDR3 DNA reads TGTGCCAGCAGCTTGGTGTCAGGACAGGGGTACTATGGCTACACCTTC.

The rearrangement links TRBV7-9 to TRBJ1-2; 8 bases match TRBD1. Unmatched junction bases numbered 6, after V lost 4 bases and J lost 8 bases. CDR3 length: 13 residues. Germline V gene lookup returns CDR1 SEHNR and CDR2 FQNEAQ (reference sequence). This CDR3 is CASSSDRAQGYTF. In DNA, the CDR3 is TGTGCCAGCAGCTCGGACAGGGCCCAAGGCTACACCTTC.

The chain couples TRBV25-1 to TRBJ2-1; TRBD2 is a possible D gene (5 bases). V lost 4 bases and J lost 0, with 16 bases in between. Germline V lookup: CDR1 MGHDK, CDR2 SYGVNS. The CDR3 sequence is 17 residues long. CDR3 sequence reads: CASSGPGSEGSYNEQFF. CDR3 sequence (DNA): TGTGCCAGCAGTGGGCCGGGAAGCGAGGGCTCCTACAATGAGCAGTTCTTC.

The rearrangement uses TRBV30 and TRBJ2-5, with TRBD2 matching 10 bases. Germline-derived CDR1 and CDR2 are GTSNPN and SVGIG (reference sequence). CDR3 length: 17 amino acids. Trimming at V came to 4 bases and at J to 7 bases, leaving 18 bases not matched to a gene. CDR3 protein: CAWKIAGGTGGSGTQYF. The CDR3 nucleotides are TGTGCCTGGAAGATAGCGGGAGGAACCGGCGGAAGTGGGACCCAGTACTTC. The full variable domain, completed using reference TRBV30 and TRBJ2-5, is SQTIHQWPATLVQPVGSPLSLECTVEGTSNPNLYWYRQAAGRGLQLLFYSVGIGQISSEVPQNLSASRPQDRQFILSSKKLLLSDSGFYLCAWKIAGGTGGSGTQYFGPGTRLLVL.

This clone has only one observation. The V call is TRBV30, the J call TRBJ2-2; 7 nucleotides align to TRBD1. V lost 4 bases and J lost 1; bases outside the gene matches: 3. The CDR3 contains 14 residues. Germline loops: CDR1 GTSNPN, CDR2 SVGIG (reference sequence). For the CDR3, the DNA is TGTGCCTGGACCGGGACAGTGAACACCGGGGAGCTGTTTTTT. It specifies CAWTGTVNTGELFF.

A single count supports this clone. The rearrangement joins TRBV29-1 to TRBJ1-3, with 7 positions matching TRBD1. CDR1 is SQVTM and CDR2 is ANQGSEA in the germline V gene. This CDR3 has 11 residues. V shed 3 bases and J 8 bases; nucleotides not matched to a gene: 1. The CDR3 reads CSVDRGDTIYF. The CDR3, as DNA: TGCAGCGTTGACAGGGGGGACACCATATATTTT. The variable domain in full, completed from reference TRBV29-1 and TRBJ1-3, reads SAVISQKPSRDICQRGTSLTIQCQVDSQVTMMFWYRQQPGQSLTLIATANQGSEATYESGFVIDKFPISRPNLTFSTLTVSNMSPEDSSIYLCSVDRGDTIYFGEGSWLTVV.

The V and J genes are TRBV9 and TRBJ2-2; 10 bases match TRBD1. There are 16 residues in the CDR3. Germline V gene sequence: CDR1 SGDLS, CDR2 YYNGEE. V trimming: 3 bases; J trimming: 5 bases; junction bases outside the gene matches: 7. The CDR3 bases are TGTGCCAGCAGCGGACGGGACAGGGGACTAACCGGGGAGCTGTTTTTT. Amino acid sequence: CASSGRDRGLTGELFF. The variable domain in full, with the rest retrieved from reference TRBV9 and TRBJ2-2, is DSGVTQTPKHLITATGQRVTLRCSPRSGDLSVYWYQQSLDQGLQFLIQYYNGEERAKGNILERFSAQQFPDLHSELNLSSLELGDSALYFCASSGRDRGLTGELFFGEGSRLTVL.

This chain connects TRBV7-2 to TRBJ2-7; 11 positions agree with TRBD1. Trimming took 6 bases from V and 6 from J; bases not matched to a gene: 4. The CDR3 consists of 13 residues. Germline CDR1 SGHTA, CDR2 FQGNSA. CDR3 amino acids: CASRPGTGGEQYF. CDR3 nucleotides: TGTGCCAGCAGACCCGGGACAGGGGGCGAGCAGTACTTC.

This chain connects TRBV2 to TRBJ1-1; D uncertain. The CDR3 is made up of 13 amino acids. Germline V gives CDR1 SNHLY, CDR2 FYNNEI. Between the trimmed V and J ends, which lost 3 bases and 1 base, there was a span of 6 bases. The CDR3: CASSDVENTEAFF. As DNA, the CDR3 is TGTGCCAGCAGTGATGTGGAGAACACTGAAGCTTTCTTT.

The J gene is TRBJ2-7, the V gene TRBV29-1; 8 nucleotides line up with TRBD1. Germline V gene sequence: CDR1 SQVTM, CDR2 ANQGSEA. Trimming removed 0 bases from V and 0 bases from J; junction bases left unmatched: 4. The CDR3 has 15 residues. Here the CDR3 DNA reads TGCAGCGTTGAAGAGTCTGGACAGGGCTCCTACGAGCAGTACTTC. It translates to CSVEESGQGSYEQYF.

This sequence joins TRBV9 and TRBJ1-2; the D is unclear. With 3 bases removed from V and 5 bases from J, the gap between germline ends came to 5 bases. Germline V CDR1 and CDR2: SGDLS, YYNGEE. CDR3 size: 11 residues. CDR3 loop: CASSARYGYTF. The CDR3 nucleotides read TGTGCCAGCAGCGCCAGATATGGCTACACCTTC.

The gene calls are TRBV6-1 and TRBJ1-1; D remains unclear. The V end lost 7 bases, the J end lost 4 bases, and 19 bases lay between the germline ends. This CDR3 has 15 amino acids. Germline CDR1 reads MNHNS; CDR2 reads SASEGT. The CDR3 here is CASTQDGSLITEAFF. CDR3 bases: TGTGCCAGCACACAAGACGGCAGCCTTATCACTGAAGCTTTCTTT.

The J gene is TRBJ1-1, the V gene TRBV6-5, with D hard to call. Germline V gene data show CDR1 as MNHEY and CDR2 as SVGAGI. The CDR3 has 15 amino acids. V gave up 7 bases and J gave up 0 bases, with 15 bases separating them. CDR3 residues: CASNIRGRMNTEAFF. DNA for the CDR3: TGTGCCAGCAACATACGAGGGCGTATGAACACTGAAGCTTTCTTT.

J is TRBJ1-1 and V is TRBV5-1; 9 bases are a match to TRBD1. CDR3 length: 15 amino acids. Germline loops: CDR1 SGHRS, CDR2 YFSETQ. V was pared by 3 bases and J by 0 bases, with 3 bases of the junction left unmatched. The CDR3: CASSWDRAMNTEAFF. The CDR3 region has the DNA TGCGCCAGCAGCTGGGACAGGGCCATGAACACTGAAGCTTTCTTT.

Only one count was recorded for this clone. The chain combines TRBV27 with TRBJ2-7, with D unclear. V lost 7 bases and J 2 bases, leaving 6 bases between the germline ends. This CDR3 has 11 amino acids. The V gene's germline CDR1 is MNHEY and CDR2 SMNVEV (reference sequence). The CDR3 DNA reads TGTGCCAGCAAGGGCGCCTACGAGCAGTACTTC. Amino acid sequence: CASKGAYEQYF.

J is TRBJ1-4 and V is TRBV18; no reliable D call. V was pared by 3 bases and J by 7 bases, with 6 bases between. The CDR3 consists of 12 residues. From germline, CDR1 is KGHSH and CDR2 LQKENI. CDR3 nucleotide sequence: TGTGCCAGCTCACCTGGAGGTGAAAAACTGTTTTTT. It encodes CASSPGGEKLFF.

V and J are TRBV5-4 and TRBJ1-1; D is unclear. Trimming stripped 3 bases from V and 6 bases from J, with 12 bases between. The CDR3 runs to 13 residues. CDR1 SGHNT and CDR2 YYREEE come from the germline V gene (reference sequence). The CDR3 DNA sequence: TGTGCCAGCAGCTCCGGGAGAACCTCTGAAGCTTTCTTT. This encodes CASSSGRTSEAFF.

CDR3 DNA: TGTGCCAGCGAAGACCCCGGGACAACTAATGAAAAACTGTTTTTT. It translates to CASEDPGTTNEKLFF. V and J are TRBV27 and TRBJ1-4; D is undetermined. Germline V CDR1 and CDR2: MNHEY, SMNVEV (reference sequence). CDR3 length: 15 amino acids. V was shortened by 8 bases and J by 0 bases, with 13 bases between the two germline ends.

CDR3 loop: CASSFDRVGTEAFF. The CDR3 DNA reads TGTGCCAGCAGCTTCGACAGGGTTGGCACTGAAGCTTTCTTT. The rearrangement links TRBV5-6 to TRBJ1-1, with TRBD1 matching 7 bases. CDR1 and CDR2 (germline): SGHDT, YYEEEE. This CDR3 has 14 residues. Unmatched junction bases numbered 5, after V lost 2 bases and J lost 4 bases.

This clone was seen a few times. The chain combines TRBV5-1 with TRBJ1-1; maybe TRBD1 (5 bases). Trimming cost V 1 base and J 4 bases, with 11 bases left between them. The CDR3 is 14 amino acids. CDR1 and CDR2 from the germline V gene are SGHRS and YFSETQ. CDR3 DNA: TGCGCCAGCAGCTTGCGCAGGGATCGCACTGAAGCTTTCTTT. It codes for CASSLRRDRTEAFF. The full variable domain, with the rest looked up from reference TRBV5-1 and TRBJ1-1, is KAGVTQTPRYLIKTRGQQVTLSCSPISGHRSVSWYQQTPGQGLQFLFEYFSETQRNKGNFPGRFSGRQFSNSRSEMNVSTLELGDSALYLCASSLRRDRTEAFFGQGTRLTVV.

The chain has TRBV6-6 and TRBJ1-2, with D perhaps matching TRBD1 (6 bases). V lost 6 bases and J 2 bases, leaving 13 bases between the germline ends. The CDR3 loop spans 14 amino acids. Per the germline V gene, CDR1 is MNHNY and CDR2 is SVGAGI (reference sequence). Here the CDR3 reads CASRDSGGNYGYTF. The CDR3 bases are TGTGCCAGCAGGGACAGTGGAGGGAACTATGGCTACACCTTC.

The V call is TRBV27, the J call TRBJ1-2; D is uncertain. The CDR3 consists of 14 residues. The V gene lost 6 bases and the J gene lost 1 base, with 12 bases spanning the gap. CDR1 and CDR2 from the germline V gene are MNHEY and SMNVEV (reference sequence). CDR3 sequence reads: CASSVAPYNYGYTF. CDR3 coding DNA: TGTGCCAGCAGCGTGGCGCCTTATAACTATGGCTACACCTTC.

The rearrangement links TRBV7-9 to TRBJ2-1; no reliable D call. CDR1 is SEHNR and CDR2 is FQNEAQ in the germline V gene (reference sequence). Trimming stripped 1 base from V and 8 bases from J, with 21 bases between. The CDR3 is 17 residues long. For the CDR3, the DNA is TGTGCCAGCAGCTTAGAGAAGGGAATCATACGGGTCGATGAGCAGTTCTTC. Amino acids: CASSLEKGIIRVDEQFF.

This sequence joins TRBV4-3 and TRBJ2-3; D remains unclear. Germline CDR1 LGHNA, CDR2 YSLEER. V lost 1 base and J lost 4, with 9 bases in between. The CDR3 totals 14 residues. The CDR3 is CASSQGQHADTQYF. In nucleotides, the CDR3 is TGCGCCAGCAGCCAAGGTCAGCACGCAGATACGCAGTATTTT.

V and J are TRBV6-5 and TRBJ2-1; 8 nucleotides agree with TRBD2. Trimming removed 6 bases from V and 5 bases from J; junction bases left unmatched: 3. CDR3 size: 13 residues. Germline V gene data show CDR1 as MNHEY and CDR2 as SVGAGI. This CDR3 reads CASRSGRNNEQFF. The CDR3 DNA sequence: TGTGCCAGCAGGAGCGGGAGAAACAATGAGCAGTTCTTC.

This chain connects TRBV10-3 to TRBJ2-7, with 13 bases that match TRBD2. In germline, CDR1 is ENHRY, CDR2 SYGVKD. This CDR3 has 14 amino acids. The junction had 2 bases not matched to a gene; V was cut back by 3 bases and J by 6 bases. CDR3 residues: CAISDRTSGSEQYF. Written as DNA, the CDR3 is TGTGCCATCAGTGACAGGACTAGCGGGAGCGAGCAGTACTTC.

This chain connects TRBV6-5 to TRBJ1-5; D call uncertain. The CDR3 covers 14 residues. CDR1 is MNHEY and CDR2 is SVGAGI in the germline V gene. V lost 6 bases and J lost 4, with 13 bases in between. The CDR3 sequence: CASSSSVGNQPQHF. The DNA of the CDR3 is TGTGCCAGCAGCTCAAGTGTGGGAAATCAGCCCCAGCATTTT.